The entry below describes one T cell receptor beta chain. The record originates from a study of blood T cell repertoires in COVID-19. Across the study: Samples of COVID-19 (acute and convalescent) were obtained from the United States, Italy and Spain. Sample material is recorded as cDNA or gDNA derived from T cells, B-cell-depleted T cells, or PBMCs.

The CDR3 contains 13 residues. The ends were cut back, 4 bases at V and 6 bases at J, with 10 bases in the middle. CDR1 and CDR2 (germline): MNHEY, SMNVEV (reference sequence). Measured with immunoSEQ multiplex PCR; TCRdb has only the in-frame clones, and not every one. The repertoire holds 250,000 to 350,000 clones, with around 91% as singletons. The study drew participants aged about 18 to 89 years from roughly 25 US areas. Recovered status in Cohort 3 required two negative PCRs, clearance, or symptom resolution. The sequenced sample consisted of PBMCs or T cells enriched from blood (not recorded which). This TCR derives from a young woman who had recovered from COVID-19. This chain uses TRBV27 with TRBJ1-5, with D perhaps TRBD1 (6 bases). Here the CDR3 reads CASSWGLGQPQHF. The CDR3 nucleotides read TGTGCCAGCAGTTGGGGGCTAGGTCAGCCCCAGCATTTT.